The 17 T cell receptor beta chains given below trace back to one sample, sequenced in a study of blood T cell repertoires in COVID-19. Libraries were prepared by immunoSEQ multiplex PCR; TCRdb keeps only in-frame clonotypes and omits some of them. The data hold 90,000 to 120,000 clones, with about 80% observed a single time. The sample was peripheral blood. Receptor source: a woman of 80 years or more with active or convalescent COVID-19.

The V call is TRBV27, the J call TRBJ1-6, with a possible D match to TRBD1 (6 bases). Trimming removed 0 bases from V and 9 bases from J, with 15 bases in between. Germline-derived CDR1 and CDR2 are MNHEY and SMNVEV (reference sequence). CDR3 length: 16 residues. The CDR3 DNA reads TGTGCCAGCAGTTTATCCTGGGACACGAGTAGTTCACCCCTCCACTTT. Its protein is CASSLSWDTSSSPLHF.

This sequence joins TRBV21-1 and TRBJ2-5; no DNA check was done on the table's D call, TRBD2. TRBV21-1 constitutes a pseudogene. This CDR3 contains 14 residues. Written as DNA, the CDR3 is TGTGCCAGCAGCAAAGACCACTGCGAAGAGACCCAGTACTTC. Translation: CASSKDHCEETQYF.

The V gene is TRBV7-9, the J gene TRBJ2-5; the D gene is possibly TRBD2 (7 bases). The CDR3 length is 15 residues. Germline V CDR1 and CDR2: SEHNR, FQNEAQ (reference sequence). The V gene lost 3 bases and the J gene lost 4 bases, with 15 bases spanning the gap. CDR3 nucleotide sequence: TGTGCCAGCAGCTTTTCTGGGGGGGCCCGAGAGACCCAGTACTTC. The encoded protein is CASSFSGGARETQYF.

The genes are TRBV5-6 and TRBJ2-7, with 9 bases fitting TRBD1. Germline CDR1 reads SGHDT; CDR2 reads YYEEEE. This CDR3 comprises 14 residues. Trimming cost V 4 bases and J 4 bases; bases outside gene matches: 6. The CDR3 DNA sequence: TGTGCCAGCAGCCCGACGACAGGGGGGTACGAGCAGTACTTC. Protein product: CASSPTTGGYEQYF.

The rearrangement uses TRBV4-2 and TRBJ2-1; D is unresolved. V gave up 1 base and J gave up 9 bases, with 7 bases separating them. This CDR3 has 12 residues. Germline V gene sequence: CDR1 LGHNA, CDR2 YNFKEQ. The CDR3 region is CASSQGPGEQFF. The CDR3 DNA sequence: TGTGCCAGCAGCCAAGGGCCGGGTGAGCAGTTCTTC.

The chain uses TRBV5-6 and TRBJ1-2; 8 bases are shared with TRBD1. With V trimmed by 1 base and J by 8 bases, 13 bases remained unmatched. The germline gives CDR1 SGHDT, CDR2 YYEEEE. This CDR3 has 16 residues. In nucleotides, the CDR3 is TGTGCCAGCAGCTTGAACAGGGGGTATGAGCTGGGAGGCTACACCTTC. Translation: CASSLNRGYELGGYTF.

For the CDR3, the DNA is TGTGCCAGCAGTTTCCTCTCGGCGGTGCAGCAGCCCCAGCATTTT. Protein: CASSFLSAVQQPQHF. This chain uses TRBV28 with TRBJ1-5; D remains unclear. With 3 bases removed from V and 7 bases from J, the gap between germline ends came to 16 bases. This CDR3 has 15 amino acids. Germline V lookup: CDR1 MDHEN, CDR2 SYDVKM.

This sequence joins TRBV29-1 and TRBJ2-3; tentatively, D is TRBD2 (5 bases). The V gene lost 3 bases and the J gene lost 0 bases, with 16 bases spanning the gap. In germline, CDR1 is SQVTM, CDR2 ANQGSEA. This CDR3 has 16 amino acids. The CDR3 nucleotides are TGCAGCGTTGAGCGGGTCAGACGAACTAGCACAGATACGCAGTATTTT. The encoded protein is CSVERVRRTSTDTQYF.

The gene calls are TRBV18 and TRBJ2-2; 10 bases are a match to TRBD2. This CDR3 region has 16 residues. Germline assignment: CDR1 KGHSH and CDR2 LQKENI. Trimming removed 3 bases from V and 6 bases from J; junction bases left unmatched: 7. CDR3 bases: TGTGCCAGCTCACCCCGAAGCGGGGGGGCATCCGGGGAGCTGTTTTTT. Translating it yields CASSPRSGGASGELFF.

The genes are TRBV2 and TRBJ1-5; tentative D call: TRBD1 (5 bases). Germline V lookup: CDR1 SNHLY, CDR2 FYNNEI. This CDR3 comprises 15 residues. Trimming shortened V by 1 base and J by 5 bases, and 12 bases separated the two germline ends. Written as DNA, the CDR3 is TGTGCCAGCAGTGAAGGGAGGGGCAGGTATCAGCCCCAGCATTTT. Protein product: CASSEGRGRYQPQHF.

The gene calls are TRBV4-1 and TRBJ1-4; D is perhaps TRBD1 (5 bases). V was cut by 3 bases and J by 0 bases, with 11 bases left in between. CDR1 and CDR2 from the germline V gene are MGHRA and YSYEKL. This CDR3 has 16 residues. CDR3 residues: CASSHDQTATNEKLFF. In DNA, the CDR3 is TGCGCCAGCAGCCATGATCAGACAGCAACTAATGAAAAACTGTTTTTT.

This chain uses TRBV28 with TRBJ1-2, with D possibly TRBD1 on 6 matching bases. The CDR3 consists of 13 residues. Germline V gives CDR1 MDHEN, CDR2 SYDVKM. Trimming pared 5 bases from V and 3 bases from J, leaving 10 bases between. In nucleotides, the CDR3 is TGTGCCAGCAGTGTGACAGGATACTATGGCTACACCTTC. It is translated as CASSVTGYYGYTF.

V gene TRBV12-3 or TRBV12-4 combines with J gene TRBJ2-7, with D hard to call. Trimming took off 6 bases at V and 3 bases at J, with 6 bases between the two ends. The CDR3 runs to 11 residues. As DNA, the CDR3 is TGTGCCAGCAGCTCCTACTACGAGCAGTACTTC. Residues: CASSSYYEQYF.

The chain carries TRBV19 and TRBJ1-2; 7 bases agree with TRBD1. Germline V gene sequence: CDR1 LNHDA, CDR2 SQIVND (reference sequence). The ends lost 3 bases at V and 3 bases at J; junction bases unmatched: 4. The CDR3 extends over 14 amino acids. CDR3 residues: CASSMKQGYYGYTF. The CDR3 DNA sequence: TGTGCCAGTAGTATGAAACAGGGGTACTATGGCTACACCTTC.

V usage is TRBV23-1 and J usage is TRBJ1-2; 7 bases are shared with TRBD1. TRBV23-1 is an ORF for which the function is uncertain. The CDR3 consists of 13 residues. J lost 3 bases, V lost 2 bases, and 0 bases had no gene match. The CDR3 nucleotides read TGCGCCAGCAGTCAAGGGACAGACTATGGCTACACCTTC. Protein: CASSQGTDYGYTF.

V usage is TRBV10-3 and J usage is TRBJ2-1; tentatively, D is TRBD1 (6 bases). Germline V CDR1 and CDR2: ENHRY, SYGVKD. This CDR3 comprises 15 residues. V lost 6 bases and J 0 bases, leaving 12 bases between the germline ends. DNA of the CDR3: TGTGCCATCAGAGGAACAGGGAGCTCCTACAATGAGCAGTTCTTC. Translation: CAIRGTGSSYNEQFF.

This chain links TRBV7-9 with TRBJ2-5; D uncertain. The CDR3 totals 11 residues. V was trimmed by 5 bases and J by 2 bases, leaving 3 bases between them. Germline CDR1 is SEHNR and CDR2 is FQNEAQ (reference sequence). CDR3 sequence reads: CASSRQETQYF. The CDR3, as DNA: TGTGCCAGCAGCCGTCAAGAGACCCAGTACTTC.